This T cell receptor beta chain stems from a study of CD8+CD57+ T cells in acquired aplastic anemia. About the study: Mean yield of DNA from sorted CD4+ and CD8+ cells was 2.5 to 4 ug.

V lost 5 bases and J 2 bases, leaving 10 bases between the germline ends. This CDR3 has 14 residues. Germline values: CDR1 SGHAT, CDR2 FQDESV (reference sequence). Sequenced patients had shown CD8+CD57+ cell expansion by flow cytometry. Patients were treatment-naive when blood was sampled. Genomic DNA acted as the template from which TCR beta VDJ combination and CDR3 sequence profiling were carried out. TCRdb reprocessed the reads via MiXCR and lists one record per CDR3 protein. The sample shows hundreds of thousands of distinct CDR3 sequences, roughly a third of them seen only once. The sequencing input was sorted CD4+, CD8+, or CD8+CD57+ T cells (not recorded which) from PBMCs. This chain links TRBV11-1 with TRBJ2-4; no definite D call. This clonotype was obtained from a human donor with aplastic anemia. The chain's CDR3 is CASSRGVSKNIQYF. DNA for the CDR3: TGTGCCAGCAGCCGTGGGGTTTCCAAAAACATTCAGTACTTC.